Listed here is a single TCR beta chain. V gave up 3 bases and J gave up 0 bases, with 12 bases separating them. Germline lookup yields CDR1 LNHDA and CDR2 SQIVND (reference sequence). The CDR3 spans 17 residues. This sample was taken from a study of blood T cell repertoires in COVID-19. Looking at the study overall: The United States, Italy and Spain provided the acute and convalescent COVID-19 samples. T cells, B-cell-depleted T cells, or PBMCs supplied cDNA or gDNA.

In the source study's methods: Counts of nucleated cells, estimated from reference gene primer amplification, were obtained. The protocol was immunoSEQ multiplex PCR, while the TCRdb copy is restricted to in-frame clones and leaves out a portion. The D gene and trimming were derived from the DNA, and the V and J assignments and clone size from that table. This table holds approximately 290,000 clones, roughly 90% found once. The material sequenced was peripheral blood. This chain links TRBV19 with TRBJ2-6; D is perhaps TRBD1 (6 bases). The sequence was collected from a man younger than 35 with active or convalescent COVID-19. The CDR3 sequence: CASSINYRVSGANVLTF. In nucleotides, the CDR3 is TGTGCCAGTAGTATCAATTACAGGGTCTCTGGGGCCAACGTCCTGACTTTC.